This T cell receptor (beta chain) was obtained from a study of regulatory T cells in long-lasting Graves disease. Arm-PCR with iRepertoire HTBI primers amplified the CDR3 regions for these TCR beta libraries. TCRdb re-analysed the multiplex PCR reads in MiXCR, keeping a single row per CDR3 protein. This repertoire shows 350,000 to 450,000 distinct CDR3 sequences, roughly 20% found once; its top ten account for about 20%. The V and J ends lost 1 base and 6 bases, in that order; junction bases with no gene match: 2. Germline values: CDR1 KGHSH, CDR2 LQKENI. The CDR3 is made up of 14 amino acids. As for time point: persistent/refractory GD, antithyroid drugs over 5 years with positive TRAb. PBMC RNA served as the TCR library source. The authors drew patients from an endocrinology department in Xi'an, China. From each patient, nine milliliters of peripheral blood was drawn and collected into an EDTA anticoagulant tube.

The V and J genes are TRBV18 and TRBJ2-7, with 11 bases fitting TRBD2. The specimen was peripheral blood mononuclear cells (PBMCs), collected when the disease was refractory, from a patient treated with antithyroid drugs. The TCR sequence derives from a female donor with Graves disease. CDR3 region: CASSPLTSGSEQYF. As DNA, the CDR3 is TGTGCCAGCTCACCACTCACTAGCGGGAGCGAGCAGTACTTC.